This T cell receptor (beta chain) was sequenced for a study of blood T cell repertoires in COVID-19. Study-wide context: Collection of acute and convalescent COVID-19 samples took place in the United States, Italy and Spain. PBMCs, B-cell-depleted T cells, or T cells were the source of the cDNA or gDNA that made up the material.

Germline lookup yields CDR1 SGHRS and CDR2 YFSETQ. This CDR3 spans 15 amino acids. V was trimmed by 0 bases and J by 5 bases, leaving 12 bases between them. Original handling: Estimation of nucleated cell counts relied on the amplification of reference gene primers. Sequencing was performed with immunoSEQ multiplex PCR; in TCRdb, only in-frame clones are kept and a portion is missing. That table gives V, J and clone size, and the DNA gave D and trimming. Of 150,000 to 200,000 clones detected, 65% to 85% appear once; the ten largest clones hold approximately 9.9%. This receptor was taken from a man aged 60 to 69 with active or convalescent COVID-19. The chain carries TRBV5-1 and TRBJ1-5; no firm D call. The sequenced sample was peripheral blood. The CDR3, as DNA: TGCGCCAGCAGCTTGGCCGGTAGGAGTTATCAGCCCCAGCATTTT. It specifies CASSLAGRSYQPQHF. Based on the CDR3 plus reference TRBV5-1 and TRBJ1-5, the full variable domain is KAGVTQTPRYLIKTRGQQVTLSCSPISGHRSVSWYQQTPGQGLQFLFEYFSETQRNKGNFPGRFSGRQFSNSRSEMNVSTLELGDSALYLCASSLAGRSYQPQHFGDGTRLSIL.